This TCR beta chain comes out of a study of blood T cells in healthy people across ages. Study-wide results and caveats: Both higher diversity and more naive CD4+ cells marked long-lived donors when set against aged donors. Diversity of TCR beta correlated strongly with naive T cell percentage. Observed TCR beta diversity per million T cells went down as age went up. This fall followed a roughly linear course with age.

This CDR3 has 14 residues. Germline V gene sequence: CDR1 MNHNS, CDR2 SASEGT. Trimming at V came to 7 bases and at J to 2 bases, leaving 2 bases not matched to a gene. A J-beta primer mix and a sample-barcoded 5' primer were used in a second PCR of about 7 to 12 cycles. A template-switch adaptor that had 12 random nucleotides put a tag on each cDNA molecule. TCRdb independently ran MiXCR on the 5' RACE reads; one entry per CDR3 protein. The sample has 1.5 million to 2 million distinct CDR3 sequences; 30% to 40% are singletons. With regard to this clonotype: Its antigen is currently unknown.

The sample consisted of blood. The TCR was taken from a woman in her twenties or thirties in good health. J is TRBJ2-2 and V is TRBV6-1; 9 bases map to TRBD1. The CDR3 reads CASTDRGNTGELFF. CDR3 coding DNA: TGTGCCAGCACGGACAGGGGTAACACCGGGGAGCTGTTTTTT.